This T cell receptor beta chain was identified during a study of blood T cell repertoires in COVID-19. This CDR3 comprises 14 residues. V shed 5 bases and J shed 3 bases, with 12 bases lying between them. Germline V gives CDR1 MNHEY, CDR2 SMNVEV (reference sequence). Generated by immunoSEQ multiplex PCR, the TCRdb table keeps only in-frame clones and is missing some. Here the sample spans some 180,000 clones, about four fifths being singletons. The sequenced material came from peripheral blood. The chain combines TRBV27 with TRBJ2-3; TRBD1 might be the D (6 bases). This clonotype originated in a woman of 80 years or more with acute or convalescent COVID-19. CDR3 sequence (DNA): TGTGCCAGCAGTAACCAGCAGGGGACAGATACGCAGTATTTT. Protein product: CASSNQQGTDTQYF.